The 13 T cell receptor beta chains below come from one sample, sequenced in a study of control samples from healthy donors and cancer patients. Only in-frame clones appear in the TCRdb table, and some are missing; sequencing was by immunoSEQ multiplex PCR. The sample lists about 200,000 clones; 91% were seen once. What was sequenced was blood. The receptors were sampled from a young man in good health.

The chain has TRBV25-1 and TRBJ1-1, with 7 bases that match TRBD1. Trimming took 6 bases from V and 4 from J; bases not matched to a gene: 5. The CDR3 has 13 amino acids. Germline-derived CDR1 and CDR2 are MGHDK and SYGVNS. This CDR3 reads CASRRDSLTEAFF. CDR3 coding DNA: TGTGCCAGCAGGCGGGACAGCCTCACTGAAGCTTTCTTT.

The rearrangement joins TRBV6-1 to TRBJ2-7, with D maybe TRBD1 (6 bases). Trimming removed 3 bases from V and 2 bases from J, with 8 bases in between. This CDR3 comprises 13 residues. Germline CDR1 and CDR2: MNHNS and SASEGT. The CDR3 bases are TGTGCCAGCAGTGACGGACAGACCTACGAGCAGTACTTC. Its translation: CASSDGQTYEQYF.

The chain recombines TRBV5-8 with TRBJ2-7; D possibly corresponds to TRBD1 (5 bases). The ends were cut back, 2 bases at V and 3 bases at J, with 12 bases in the middle. Germline V gene lookup returns CDR1 SGHTS and CDR2 YDEGEE. This CDR3 has 14 residues. DNA for the CDR3: TGTGCCAGCAGCTTAGCAGGGTTGAACTACGAGCAGTACTTC. Its protein product is CASSLAGLNYEQYF. The entire variable domain, with the rest obtained from reference TRBV5-8 and TRBJ2-7, is as follows: EAGVTQSPTHLIKTRGQQATLRCSPISGHTSVYWYQQALGLGLQFLLWYDEGEERNRGNFPPRFSGRQFPNYSSELNVNALELEDSALYLCASSLAGLNYEQYFGPGTRLTVT.

The chain employs TRBV19 and TRBJ2-7; 9 positions match TRBD1. CDR1 and CDR2 from the germline V gene are LNHDA and SQIVND (reference sequence). The V segment lost 8 bases and the J segment 6 bases; nucleotides outside the gene matches: 8. This CDR3 has 13 amino acids. The CDR3 protein is CASARDRDTEQYF. The DNA for the CDR3 is TGTGCCAGTGCCCGGGACAGGGATACCGAGCAGTACTTC.

V usage is TRBV9 and J usage is TRBJ2-3, with D possibly matching TRBD2 (5 bases). Deletions cut 0 bases from V and 6 bases from J, with 8 bases between. Germline assignment: CDR1 SGDLS and CDR2 YYNGEE. CDR3 size: 13 residues. The CDR3 is CASSVAGKDTQYF. CDR3 nucleotides: TGTGCCAGCAGCGTAGCGGGAAAGGATACGCAGTATTTT.

A note on this clone: Its ends do not fully match the called genes, so a read error is possible. The chain recombines TRBV10-2 with TRBJ1-5; the D gene is possibly TRBD1 (5 bases). This CDR3 contains 15 residues. Germline V lookup: CDR1 WSHSY, CDR2 SAAADI. The CDR3 region is CASSETGGPNQAQHF. Here the CDR3 DNA reads TGCGCCAGCAGTGAGACAGGCGGCCCCAATCAGGCCCAGCATTTT.

The gene calls are TRBV5-1 and TRBJ1-6; D is ambiguous. Trimming left V 0 bases short and J 8 bases short, with 12 bases between. Germline CDR1 reads SGHRS; CDR2 reads YFSETQ. CDR3 size: 15 residues. As DNA, the CDR3 is TGCGCCAGCAGCTTGGCCGGGCAGGCTTATTCACCCCTCCACTTT. Amino acids: CASSLAGQAYSPLHF.

In this sample, this clone turned up once. This chain uses TRBV12-5 with TRBJ2-1, with D maybe TRBD2 (5 bases). Trimming cost V 0 bases and J 8 bases, with 11 bases left between them. Germline V gene lookup returns CDR1 LGHNT and CDR2 FRNRAP. CDR3 length: 14 amino acids. The CDR3 reads CASGLVIAGDEQFF. CDR3 coding DNA: TGTGCTAGTGGTTTGGTAATTGCCGGGGATGAGCAGTTCTTC.

The V call is TRBV5-4, the J call TRBJ2-1; weak D call: TRBD1 (5 bases). Germline V gene data show CDR1 as SGHNT and CDR2 as YYREEE (reference sequence). The V end lost 4 bases, the J end lost 5 bases, and 10 bases lay between the germline ends. The CDR3 sequence is 13 residues long. DNA for the CDR3: TGTGCCAGCAGCGTGACAGTCCACAATGAGCAGTTCTTC. Translating it yields CASSVTVHNEQFF.

The CDR3 sequence is CASSSRDGYGYTF. The CDR3 DNA is TGCGCCAGCAGCTCCCGGGACGGCTATGGCTACACCTTC. V gene TRBV5-1 combines with J gene TRBJ1-2; possibly TRBD1 for D (5 bases). The germline V and J ends were trimmed by 3 bases and 4 bases, with 10 bases remaining between them. Germline loops: CDR1 SGHRS, CDR2 YFSETQ. CDR3 length equals 13 residues.

This clone was picked up a small number of times. This rearrangement joins TRBV19 to TRBJ1-3; D may be TRBD1 (5 bases). CDR3 size: 14 residues. Trimming took off 8 bases at V and 0 bases at J, with 11 bases between the two ends. Germline V CDR1 and CDR2: LNHDA, SQIVND (reference sequence). The CDR3 protein is CASSLGDSGNTIYF. CDR3 coding DNA: TGTGCCAGTTCTTTGGGGGACTCTGGAAACACCATATATTTT.

The J gene is TRBJ1-2, the V gene TRBV7-9; D gene uncertain. This CDR3 spans 13 amino acids. Germline V lookup: CDR1 SEHNR, CDR2 FQNEAQ (reference sequence). Trimming removed 2 bases from V and 2 bases from J, with 6 bases in between. The CDR3: CASSLPANYGYTF. As DNA, the CDR3 is TGTGCCAGCAGCTTACCAGCGAACTATGGCTACACCTTC.

The chain couples TRBV4-1 to TRBJ2-1, with 10 bases that match TRBD2. The CDR3 spans 18 residues. Trimming at V came to 0 bases and at J to 4 bases, leaving 9 bases not matched to a gene. Germline assignment: CDR1 MGHRA and CDR2 YSYEKL. CDR3 nucleotide sequence: TGCGCCAGCAGCCAAGATCTTGGGAGTAGCGGGGGGTACAATGAGCAGTTCTTC. It yields the protein CASSQDLGSSGGYNEQFF.